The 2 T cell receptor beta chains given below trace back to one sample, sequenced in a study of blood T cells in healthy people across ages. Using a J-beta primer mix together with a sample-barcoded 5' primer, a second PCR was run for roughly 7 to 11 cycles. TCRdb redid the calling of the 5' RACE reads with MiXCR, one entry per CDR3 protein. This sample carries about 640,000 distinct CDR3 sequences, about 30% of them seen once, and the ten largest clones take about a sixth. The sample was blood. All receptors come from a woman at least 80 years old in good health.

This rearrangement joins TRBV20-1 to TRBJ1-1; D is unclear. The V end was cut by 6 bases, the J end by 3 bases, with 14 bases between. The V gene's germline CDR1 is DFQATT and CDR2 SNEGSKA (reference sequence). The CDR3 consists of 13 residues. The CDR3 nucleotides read TGCAGTGCACCCGCCCCTGGGTACACTGAAGCTTTCTTT. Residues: CSAPAPGYTEAFF.

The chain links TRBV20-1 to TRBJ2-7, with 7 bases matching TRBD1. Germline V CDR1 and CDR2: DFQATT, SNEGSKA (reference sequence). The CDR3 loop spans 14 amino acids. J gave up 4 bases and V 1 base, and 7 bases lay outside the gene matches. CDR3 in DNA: TGCAGTGCTAGAGCGGGACAGTGGGCTTACGAGCAGTACTTC. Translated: CSARAGQWAYEQYF.